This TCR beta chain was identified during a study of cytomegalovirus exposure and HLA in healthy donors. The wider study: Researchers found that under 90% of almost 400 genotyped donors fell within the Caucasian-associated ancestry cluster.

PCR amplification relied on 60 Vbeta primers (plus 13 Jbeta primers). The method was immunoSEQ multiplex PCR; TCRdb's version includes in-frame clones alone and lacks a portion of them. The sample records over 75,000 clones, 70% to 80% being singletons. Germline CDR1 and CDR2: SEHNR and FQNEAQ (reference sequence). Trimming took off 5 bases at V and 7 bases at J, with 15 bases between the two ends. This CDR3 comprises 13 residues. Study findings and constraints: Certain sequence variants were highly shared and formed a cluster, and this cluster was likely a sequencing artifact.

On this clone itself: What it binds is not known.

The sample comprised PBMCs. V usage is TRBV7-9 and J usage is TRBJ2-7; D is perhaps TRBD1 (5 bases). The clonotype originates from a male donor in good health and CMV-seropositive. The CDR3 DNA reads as TGTGCCAGCAGCACAGGCCTTTTGGGGGAGCAGTACTTC. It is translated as CASSTGLLGEQYF.